A single sample is the source of the 31 T cell receptor beta chains below, sequenced in a study of blood T cell repertoires in COVID-19 (dated by TCRdb to the early 2020s). The library was produced with the immunoSEQ multiplex PCR assay. TCRdb retrieved this table from immuneACCESS and kept in-frame rearrangements only. Not all clones are present; in checked studies, unresolved V genes account for under half, and no reason is known for the remainder. The sample data list over 250,000 clones, and 70% to 90% of these were observed just once. Around 2% of the sample comes from the top ten. The sequenced material came from PBMCs or T cells enriched from blood (not recorded which). These receptors all stem from a woman in her fifties or sixties in a cohort exposed to, infected with or recovered from COVID-19 (not recorded which).

The DNA for the CDR3 is TGTGCCAGCAGGCCTCTTAGCGGGAGCTCCTCCTACAATGAGCAGTTCTTC. Its protein is CASRPLSGSSSYNEQFF. This chain joins TRBV9 and TRBJ2-1; 9 positions agree with TRBD2. V shed 5 bases and J 0 bases; nucleotides not matched to a gene: 9. The V gene's germline CDR1 is SGDLS and CDR2 YYNGEE. The CDR3 runs 17 residues. Supplemented by reference TRBV9 and TRBJ2-1, the full variable domain reads DSGVTQTPKHLITATGQRVTLRCSPRSGDLSVYWYQQSLDQGLQFLIQYYNGEERAKGNILERFSAQQFPDLHSELNLSSLELGDSALYFCASRPLSGSSSYNEQFFGPGTRLTVL.

The rearrangement uses TRBV3-1 (or the pseudogene TRBV3-2) and TRBJ2-1, with 7 bases fitting TRBD2. Trimming at V came to 1 base and at J to 6 bases, leaving 6 bases not matched to a gene. CDR3 length: 15 residues. The germline CDR1 and CDR2 sequences are LGHDT and YNNKEL (reference sequence). The CDR3 region is CASSQVGGVGNEQFF. DNA for the CDR3: TGTGCCAGCAGCCAAGTGGGGGGGGTCGGCAATGAGCAGTTCTTC.

J is TRBJ2-3 and V is TRBV10-1, with a possible D match to TRBD1 (6 bases). Trimming left V 4 bases short and J 4 bases short, with 9 bases between. This CDR3 spans 13 amino acids. Per germline, CDR1 WNHNN and CDR2 SYGVQD (reference sequence). The CDR3 bases are TGCGCCAGCAGTGCGTACAGGGCAGATACGCAGTATTTT. Translating it yields CASSAYRADTQYF.

This chain connects TRBV5-5 to TRBJ1-6, with 8 bases fitting TRBD1. The CDR3 contains 16 residues. CDR1 is SGHKS, CDR2 YYEKEE, per germline (reference sequence). The ends lost 4 bases at V and 6 bases at J; junction bases unmatched: 9. This CDR3 reads CASSIRGRGTNSPLHF. CDR3 DNA sequence: TGTGCCAGCAGCATCAGGGGGCGCGGAACTAATTCACCCCTCCACTTT.

V usage is TRBV6-8 and J usage is TRBJ2-7; no definite D call. CDR3 length: 12 amino acids. CDR1 MNHGY and CDR2 SAAAGT come from the germline V gene. Trimming pared 7 bases from V and 2 bases from J, leaving 9 bases between. The CDR3 region is CASKRGTYEQYF. DNA for the CDR3: TGTGCCAGCAAACGCGGTACCTACGAGCAGTACTTC.

This chain links TRBV27 with TRBJ2-2, with 10 positions matching TRBD1. The germline V gene has CDR1 MNHEY and CDR2 SMNVEV (reference sequence). Trimming took 5 bases from V and 1 from J; bases not matched to a gene: 10. The CDR3 has 18 residues. The CDR3 coding sequence is TGTGCCAGCAGTCCGGGACAGGGGTCATCCTTGAACACCGGGGAGCTGTTTTTT. This codes for CASSPGQGSSLNTGELFF.

The chain uses TRBV7-8 and TRBJ1-1; D gene uncertain. The germline V gene encodes CDR1 SGHVS and CDR2 FQNEAQ. V lost 4 bases to trimming and J lost 2 bases, with 11 bases between them. The CDR3 length is 14 residues. Here the CDR3 reads CASSSVAHNTEAFF. Written as DNA, the CDR3 is TGTGCCAGCAGCTCCGTAGCGCACAACACTGAAGCTTTCTTT. Together with reference TRBV7-8 and TRBJ1-1, the CDR3 gives the full variable domain: GAGVSQSPRYKVAKRGQDVALRCDPISGHVSLFWYQQALGQGPEFLTYFQNEAQLDKSGLPSDRFFAERPEGSVSTLKIQRTQQEDSAVYLCASSSVAHNTEAFFGQGTRLTVV.

V gene TRBV29-1 combines with J gene TRBJ1-1; D is perhaps TRBD1 (6 bases). V was shortened by 6 bases and J by 0 bases, with 14 bases between the two germline ends. The CDR3 is 14 amino acids. The germline CDR1 and CDR2 sequences are SQVTM and ANQGSEA. CDR3 DNA: TGCAGCGTACTAAGAGGACAGATGAACACTGAAGCTTTCTTT. It translates to CSVLRGQMNTEAFF.

About this clone itself: At one end, the junction sequence differs from germline, possibly due to a read error. J is TRBJ2-1 and V is TRBV4-2; 8 positions match TRBD1. This CDR3 region has 13 residues. Per germline, CDR1 LGHNA and CDR2 YNFKEQ. The CDR3 loop reads CASSHLRDRRGVF. In DNA form, the CDR3 reads TGTGCCAGCAGCCATCTCCGGGACAGGCGCGGGGTCTTC.

The rearrangement joins TRBV15 to TRBJ2-7; TRBD1 matches at 10 bases. The V gene end was trimmed by 4 bases and the J gene end by 6 bases; junction bases not matched to a gene: 6. CDR1 is LNHNV, CDR2 YYDKDF, per germline (reference sequence). This CDR3 has 14 residues. The chain's CDR3 is CATSMGTGALEQYF. As DNA, the CDR3 is TGTGCCACCAGCATGGGGACAGGGGCTCTCGAGCAGTACTTC.

The chain carries TRBV4-1 and TRBJ1-2, with 10 bases lining up with TRBD1. CDR1 and CDR2 from the germline V gene are MGHRA and YSYEKL. V lost 4 bases, J lost 3 bases, and 5 bases stayed unmatched. This CDR3 spans 15 amino acids. CDR3: CASSRTGTGDYGYTF. In DNA form, the CDR3 reads TGCGCCAGCAGCCGCACCGGGACAGGGGACTATGGCTACACCTTC.

The chain combines TRBV6-6 with TRBJ1-5; D perhaps matches TRBD1 (5 bases). CDR1 is MNHNY and CDR2 is SVGAGI in the germline V gene (reference sequence). This CDR3 region has 14 residues. With 6 bases removed from V and 1 base from J, the gap between germline ends came to 10 bases. The CDR3 bases are TGTGCCAGCAGAATGACAGTGAGCAATCAGCCCCAGCATTTT. Translating it yields CASRMTVSNQPQHF.

CDR3 in amino acids: CASRPGQLTSGSSYEQYF. The CDR3 region has the DNA TGTGCCAGCAGGCCGGGACAACTGACTAGCGGGAGTTCCTACGAGCAGTACTTC. This sequence joins TRBV3-1 (or the pseudogene TRBV3-2) and TRBJ2-7; the match to TRBD2 covers 12 bases. CDR3 length: 18 amino acids. J gave up 1 base and V 6 bases, and 13 bases lay outside the gene matches. Germline CDR1 LGHDT, CDR2 YNNKEL (reference sequence).

The chain links TRBV18 to TRBJ2-3; 10 nucleotides line up with TRBD1. Germline assignment: CDR1 KGHSH and CDR2 LQKENI. There are 15 residues in the CDR3. V was pared by 2 bases and J by 4 bases, with 3 bases of the junction left unmatched. The CDR3 sequence: CASSPRTGGADTQYF. The CDR3 nucleotides are TGTGCCAGCTCACCAAGGACAGGGGGTGCAGATACGCAGTATTTT.

The V and J genes are TRBV30 and TRBJ2-7; D may be TRBD2 (6 bases). Per germline, CDR1 GTSNPN and CDR2 SVGIG (reference sequence). The CDR3 totals 13 residues. With 7 bases removed from V and 1 base from J, the gap between germline ends came to 14 bases. This CDR3 is CAFDSGGSYEQYF. In nucleotides, the CDR3 is TGTGCCTTTGACAGTGGGGGGTCCTACGAGCAGTACTTC.

The chain employs TRBV2 and TRBJ2-5, with D possibly TRBD2 on 7 matching bases. The CDR3 is 16 amino acids. From germline, CDR1 is SNHLY and CDR2 FYNNEI. Deletions cut 1 base from V and 1 base from J, with 13 bases between. The CDR3 loop reads CASSEGGGPSQETQYF. CDR3 DNA sequence: TGTGCCAGCAGTGAAGGGGGGGGGCCCTCCCAAGAGACCCAGTACTTC. The variable domain in full, with the rest retrieved from reference TRBV2 and TRBJ2-5, is EPEVTQTPSHQVTQMGQEVILRCVPISNHLYFYWYRQILGQKVEFLVSFYNNEISEKSEIFDDQFSVERPDGSNFTLKIRSTKLEDSAMYFCASSEGGGPSQETQYFGPGTRLLVL.

The genes are TRBV5-1 and TRBJ2-5; tentatively, D is TRBD2 (6 bases). The CDR3 loop spans 12 amino acids. Looked up from germline, CDR1 is SGHRS and CDR2 is YFSETQ. V was trimmed by 3 bases and J by 9 bases, leaving 12 bases between them. CDR3 coding DNA: TGCGCCAGCAGCTCCGAGCGGGTTGCCCAGTACTTC. It yields the protein CASSSERVAQYF.

The chain employs TRBV7-9 and TRBJ2-4, with no clear D. Per germline, CDR1 SEHNR and CDR2 FQNEAQ (reference sequence). CDR3 length equals 13 residues. V was shortened by 4 bases and J by 5 bases, with 9 bases between the two germline ends. The chain's CDR3 is CASSSLIENIQYF. The CDR3 DNA is TGTGCCAGCAGCTCTCTAATCGAAAACATTCAGTACTTC.

This clone appeared a single time. The chain combines TRBV6-4 with TRBJ2-5, with D perhaps TRBD2 (6 bases). This CDR3 is 14 amino acids long. Trimming shortened V by 3 bases and J by 5 bases, and 13 bases separated the two germline ends. The germline CDR1 and CDR2 sequences are MRHNA and SNTAGT. The CDR3 reads CASSEETSTETQYF. CDR3 bases: TGTGCCAGCAGTGAAGAAACTAGCACCGAGACCCAGTACTTC.

The chain is built from TRBV5-4 and TRBJ2-1, with a tentative D call TRBD2 (6 bases). The V end was cut by 0 bases, the J end by 4 bases, with 8 bases between. This CDR3 comprises 14 residues. In germline, CDR1 is SGHNT, CDR2 YYREEE (reference sequence). The CDR3 reads CASSLAAGYNEQFF. As DNA, the CDR3 is TGTGCCAGCAGCTTGGCAGCGGGTTACAATGAGCAGTTCTTC.

The chain carries TRBV7-2 and TRBJ1-6; D is undetermined. V was clipped by 7 bases and J by 4 bases, with 14 bases between them. This CDR3 region has 15 residues. CDR1 and CDR2 (germline): SGHTA, FQGNSA. CDR3 bases: TGTGCCAGCAAACCCCGGGAGGGATATAATTCACCCCTCCACTTT. Its protein is CASKPREGYNSPLHF.

The V and J genes are TRBV19 and TRBJ2-5; D is ambiguous. This CDR3 is built from 13 residues. V dropped 6 bases and J dropped 1 base, with 9 bases sitting between them. Germline CDR1 is LNHDA and CDR2 is SQIVND (reference sequence). CDR3 in amino acids: CASRHNSQETQYF. The CDR3 region has the DNA TGTGCCAGTAGGCACAATTCCCAAGAGACCCAGTACTTC. Full variable domain (rest looked up from reference TRBV19 and TRBJ2-5): DGGITQSPKYLFRKEGQNVTLSCEQNLNHDAMYWYRQDPGQGLRLIYYSQIVNDFQKGDIAEGYSVSREKKESFPLTVTSAQKNPTAFYLCASRHNSQETQYFGPGTRLLVL.

The chain joins TRBV24-1 to TRBJ2-5; 8 positions agree with TRBD1. CDR1 and CDR2 from the germline V gene are KGHDR and SFDVKD. The CDR3 has 13 residues. V lost 7 bases and J lost 0; bases outside the gene matches: 0. The DNA for the CDR3 is TGTGCCACCAGGGACAGGGACCAAGAGACCCAGTACTTC. It specifies CATRDRDQETQYF.

The chain joins TRBV10-2 to TRBJ2-2; tentative D call: TRBD2 (6 bases). Germline V gene lookup returns CDR1 WSHSY and CDR2 SAAADI. Trimming cost V 5 bases and J 1 base, with 11 bases left between them. CDR3 length: 15 residues. The CDR3 DNA reads as TGCGCCAGCAGTCTCGCTAGCGTGAACACCGGGGAGCTGTTTTTT. As protein: CASSLASVNTGELFF.

This chain links TRBV4-1 with TRBJ1-5, with unresolved D. The V gene's germline CDR1 is MGHRA and CDR2 YSYEKL. The V end lost 4 bases, the J end lost 3 bases, and 7 bases lay between the germline ends. The CDR3 length is 13 residues. CDR3 region: CASSPGLNQPQHF. In DNA, the CDR3 is TGCGCCAGCAGCCCAGGCCTCAATCAGCCCCAGCATTTT.

In its sample, this clone was seen once. This chain connects TRBV19 to TRBJ2-7, with TRBD1 as a possible D gene (6 bases). V was clipped by 4 bases and J by 5 bases, with 9 bases between them. The CDR3 loop spans 12 amino acids. Germline CDR1 LNHDA, CDR2 SQIVND (reference sequence). The CDR3 loop is CASSTQGNEQYF. The CDR3 nucleotides read TGTGCCAGTAGTACACAGGGTAACGAGCAGTACTTC.

The V gene is TRBV30, the J gene TRBJ1-5, with D possibly being TRBD1 (6 bases). V was shortened by 0 bases and J by 2 bases, with 11 bases between the two germline ends. The CDR3 runs 15 residues. Germline V gene lookup returns CDR1 GTSNPN and CDR2 SVGIG (reference sequence). In DNA form, the CDR3 reads TGTGCCTGGAGTGTAAGGGGGAGGGGCAATCAGCCCCAGCATTTT. As protein: CAWSVRGRGNQPQHF.

The chain uses TRBV11-2 and TRBJ2-5; possible D gene TRBD2, 6 bases. This CDR3 comprises 15 residues. Trimming removed 2 bases from V and 5 bases from J, with 15 bases in between. Germline loops: CDR1 SGHAT, CDR2 FQNNGV. The CDR3 protein is CASSLTGRGVETQYF. The CDR3, as DNA: TGTGCCAGCAGCTTAACGGGGCGGGGAGTGGAGACCCAGTACTTC.

This clone occurred a few times. This chain connects TRBV5-1 to TRBJ2-1, with 10 bases aligning to TRBD2. Germline CDR1 is SGHRS and CDR2 is YFSETQ. The CDR3 is 15 amino acids. Germline trimming cut 0 bases from V and 8 bases from J; bases unmatched to any gene: 5. CDR3 bases: TGCGCCAGCAGCTTGGGATGGGGGACTAGCGATGAGCAGTTCTTC. Its protein product is CASSLGWGTSDEQFF. The entire variable domain, with the rest obtained from reference TRBV5-1 and TRBJ2-1, is as follows: KAGVTQTPRYLIKTRGQQVTLSCSPISGHRSVSWYQQTPGQGLQFLFEYFSETQRNKGNFPGRFSGRQFSNSRSEMNVSTLELGDSALYLCASSLGWGTSDEQFFGPGTRLTVL.

J is TRBJ2-2 and V is TRBV30; possible D gene TRBD1, 6 bases. The CDR3 is 15 residues long. V lost 0 bases and J lost 5, with 13 bases in between. CDR1 and CDR2 (germline): GTSNPN, SVGIG (reference sequence). The CDR3 loop reads CAWSVPTTGTGELFF. CDR3 DNA sequence: TGTGCCTGGAGTGTACCCACAACAGGGACCGGGGAGCTGTTTTTT.

This sequence joins TRBV10-2 and TRBJ2-1; D is perhaps TRBD2 (6 bases). CDR1 is WSHSY, CDR2 SAAADI, per germline. The V end lost 6 bases, the J end lost 0 bases, and 9 bases lay between the germline ends. The CDR3 runs to 14 residues. This CDR3 is CASSSGSSYNEQFF. DNA for the CDR3: TGCGCCAGCAGCAGCGGGTCCTCCTACAATGAGCAGTTCTTC.